The 17 T cell receptor beta chains below were found in one sample sequenced in a study of Graves' ophthalmopathy and Graves' hyperthyroidism. The authors amplified TCR beta CDR3 regions from RNA transcripts. Second-round multiplex PCR followed a first-round RT-PCR using HTBI primers. TCRdb called the multiplex PCR reads again in MiXCR, with one record for every CDR3 protein. The sample holds roughly 1.1 million distinct CDR3 sequences, about two fifths seen once. Input material: peripheral blood or thyroid tissue (not recorded which). All receptors come from an adult man with Graves' hyperthyroidism.

This clonotype showed up many times. V is TRBV2 and J is TRBJ2-6; perhaps TRBD1 as D (6 bases). There are 18 residues in the CDR3. From germline, CDR1 is SNHLY and CDR2 FYNNEI. Trimming took 4 bases from V and 0 from J, leaving 16 bases between them. The CDR3 loop is CASSAPQGVGSGANVLTF. The CDR3 DNA follows: TGTGCCAGCAGTGCCCCACAGGGAGTGGGCTCTGGGGCCAACGTCCTGACTTTC.

Notes on this clonotype: One end of the junction varies from germline; a read error may be responsible. This sequence joins TRBV10-3 and TRBJ1-6; no reliable D call. CDR1 is ENHRY and CDR2 is SYGVKD in the germline V gene. The CDR3 is 14 residues long. For the CDR3, the DNA is TGTGCCAGCAGTTACGACTCCGGTTATTCACCCCTCCACTTT. As protein: CASSYDSGYSPLHF.

This clonotype was detected ten times or more. This rearrangement joins TRBV7-2 to TRBJ1-6, with TRBD1 identical over 7 bases. Trimming cost V 1 base and J 6 bases; bases outside gene matches: 6. This CDR3 has 16 residues. The germline CDR1 and CDR2 sequences are SGHTA and FQGNSA. This CDR3 reads CASSLGGTALNSPLHF. The DNA of the CDR3 is TGTGCCAGCAGCTTAGGTGGGACAGCTCTTAATTCACCCCTCCACTTT.

As concerns this clonotype: The missing conserved phenylalanine or tryptophan at the end of this CDR3 makes a read error likely. It is unclear where the CDR3 begins or ends on the DNA, so no DNA is shown, and the CDR3 is as TCRdb lists it. The chain joins TRBV29-1 to TRBJ1-3; TRBD1 was called by the table and not checked on the DNA. CDR1 is SQVTM and CDR2 is ANQGSEA in the germline V gene. The CDR3 contains 9 residues when both ends are counted. CDR3 sequence reads: CSVGSKQGA.

This clonotype was seen ten or more times. This chain connects TRBV7-3 to TRBJ2-2; 7 bases are a match to TRBD2. After removal of 5 bases from V and 7 bases from J, the junction contained 10 bases not matched to a gene. Germline values: CDR1 SGHTA, CDR2 FQGTGA. This CDR3 has 15 amino acids. The CDR3 reads CASSGGTTASGELFF. The CDR3 DNA reads as TGTGCCAGCAGCGGTGGGACTACCGCGAGCGGGGAGCTGTTTTTT. Filled out from reference TRBV7-3 and TRBJ2-2, the complete variable domain reads GAGVSQTPSNKVTEKGKYVELRCDPISGHTALYWYRQSLGQGPEFLIYFQGTGAADDSGLPNDRFFAVRPEGSVSTLKIQRTERGDSAVYLCASSGGTTASGELFFGEGSRLTVL.

The chain uses TRBV29-1 and TRBJ1-3, with no clear D. V lost 4 bases, J lost 8 bases, and 18 bases lay in between. Per the germline V gene, CDR1 is SQVTM and CDR2 is ANQGSEA. CDR3 size: 14 residues. The DNA of the CDR3 is TGCAGCGTTGCGGACGGGATCCGTGGCTACACCATATATTTT. Translated: CSVADGIRGYTIYF.

The CDR3 loop is CASSQGGEGTF. The CDR3 DNA sequence: TGTGCCAGCAGCCAGGGAGGGGAAGGAACCTTC. The chain combines TRBV7-6 with TRBJ1-2; TRBD1 might be the D (5 bases). Germline V gene sequence: CDR1 SGHVS, CDR2 FNYEAQ. This CDR3 has 11 amino acids. Trimming removed 5 bases at V and 14 bases at J, with 15 bases between.

Only a few counts were recorded for this clonotype. The rearrangement joins TRBV29-1 to TRBJ1-5; 7 bases are shared with TRBD1. The junction had 3 bases not matched to a gene; V was cut back by 3 bases and J by 7 bases. Germline assignment: CDR1 SQVTM and CDR2 ANQGSEA. The CDR3 runs to 12 residues. Written as DNA, the CDR3 is TGCAGCGTTGAGCAGGGGGACCAGCCCCAGCATTTT. The encoded protein is CSVEQGDQPQHF.

In regard to this clonotype: A single base separates this from a much larger clone, so it may be a read error. DNA of the CDR3: TGTGCCAGCAGTGGGGACAGGTACGATCAGCCCCAGCATTTT. The encoded protein is CASSGDRYDQPQHF. The chain uses TRBV2 and TRBJ1-5, with TRBD1 matching 8 bases. This CDR3 has 14 amino acids. Germline loops: CDR1 SNHLY, CDR2 FYNNEI. Trimming at V came to 4 bases and at J to 5 bases, leaving 4 bases not matched to a gene.

This clonotype was counted at least ten times. The chain employs TRBV7-9 and TRBJ1-4; weak D call: TRBD1 (5 bases). This CDR3 contains 14 residues. Germline lookup yields CDR1 SEHNR and CDR2 FQNEAQ (reference sequence). V lost 0 bases and J lost 6, with 8 bases in between. CDR3 protein: CASSLAGQDEKLFF. CDR3 DNA: TGTGCCAGCAGCTTAGCGGGGCAGGATGAAAAACTGTTTTTT.

This chain connects TRBV5-8 to TRBJ1-6, with a tentative D call TRBD1 (5 bases). Germline V lookup: CDR1 SGHTS, CDR2 YDEGEE. The CDR3 runs 14 residues. Trimming shortened V by 2 bases and J by 5 bases, and 8 bases separated the two germline ends. CDR3 in amino acids: CASSFGDHNSPLHF. In DNA, the CDR3 is TGTGCCAGCAGCTTCGGGGACCATAATTCACCCCTCCACTTT.

This clonotype came up once. This may arise from a read error, as a much more abundant clone is one base away. The V gene is TRBV7-9, the J gene TRBJ1-1; a weak D match, TRBD1 (6 bases). CDR1 SEHNR and CDR2 FQNEAQ come from the germline V gene (reference sequence). There are 16 residues in the CDR3. Trimming shortened V by 5 bases and J by 1 base, and 17 bases separated the two germline ends. The CDR3 bases are TGTGCCAGCAGCAATGGACCGGGACATACGAACACTGAAGCTTTCTTT. Translated: CASSNGPGHTNTEAFF.

This chain connects TRBV6-5 to TRBJ2-7; D is possibly TRBD2 (6 bases). V lost 5 bases and J lost 0, with 11 bases in between. This CDR3 has 14 residues. CDR1 is MNHEY, CDR2 SVGAGI, per germline. In nucleotides, the CDR3 is TGTGCCAGCAGTGGGACTCGTAGCTCCTACGAGCAGTACTTC. Amino acids: CASSGTRSSYEQYF.

This clonotype has more than one count but fewer than ten. The genes are TRBV6-5 and TRBJ2-2, with a tentative D call TRBD2 (5 bases). Germline values: CDR1 MNHEY, CDR2 SVGAGI. The CDR3 extends over 14 amino acids. Trimming removed 2 bases from V and 6 bases from J, with 10 bases in between. As DNA, the CDR3 is TGTGCCAGCAGTTACGGTCTGAGGGCCGGGGAGCTGTTTTTT. It codes for CASSYGLRAGELFF.

This clonotype appeared many times. The V gene is TRBV20-1, the J gene TRBJ1-5, with unresolved D. This CDR3 contains 14 residues. Germline V gene data show CDR1 as DFQATT and CDR2 as SNEGSKA (reference sequence). V was pared by 1 base and J by 3 bases, with 10 bases between. CDR3 residues: CSARARSINQPQHF. The CDR3 bases are TGCAGTGCTAGAGCCAGAAGCATCAATCAGCCCCAGCATTTT.

This chain connects TRBV4-3 to TRBJ2-7; weak D call: TRBD1 (5 bases). The germline gives CDR1 LGHNA, CDR2 YSLEER. The ends were cut back, 0 bases at V and 6 bases at J, with 12 bases in the middle. The CDR3 is 14 amino acids. Here the CDR3 reads CASSQDPGSSEQYF. The CDR3 region has the DNA TGCGCCAGCAGCCAAGATCCAGGGTCTAGCGAGCAGTACTTC.

This chain uses TRBV29-1 with TRBJ1-2, with 7 bases fitting TRBD1. V gave up 6 bases and J gave up 8 bases; unmatched junction bases: 12. CDR3 length: 13 amino acids. The V gene's germline CDR1 is SQVTM and CDR2 ANQGSEA. The DNA of the CDR3 is TGCAGCGTCCTTACAGGGGCAGGGAACGGCTACACCTTC. This sequence encodes CSVLTGAGNGYTF.